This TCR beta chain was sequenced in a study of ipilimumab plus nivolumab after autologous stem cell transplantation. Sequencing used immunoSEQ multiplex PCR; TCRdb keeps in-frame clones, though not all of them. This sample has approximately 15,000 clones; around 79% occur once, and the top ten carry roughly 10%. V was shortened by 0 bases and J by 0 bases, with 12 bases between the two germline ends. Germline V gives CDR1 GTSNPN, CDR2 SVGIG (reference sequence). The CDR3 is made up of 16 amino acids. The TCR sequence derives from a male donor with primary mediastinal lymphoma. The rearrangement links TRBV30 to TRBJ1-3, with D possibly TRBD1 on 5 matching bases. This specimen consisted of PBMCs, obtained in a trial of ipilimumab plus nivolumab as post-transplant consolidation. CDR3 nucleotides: TGTGCCTGGAGTGTACAGGCCGGGTCCTCTGGAAACACCATATATTTT. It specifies CAWSVQAGSSGNTIYF.